This T cell receptor (beta chain) was retrieved from a study of blood T cells in healthy people across ages. This clonotype was detected only once. A second PCR of 7 to 11 cycles used a sample-barcoded 5' primer and a J-beta primer mix. TCRdb reprocessed the 5' RACE reads via MiXCR and lists one record per CDR3 protein. The sample comprises 600,000 to 900,000 distinct CDR3 sequences, roughly 26% of which are singletons, and approximately 2.9% rests with the top ten. The same data also contributed to another study, on T cells of mothers and their children. That investigation notes: Healthy Caucasian mothers, a few in number, and their six children were the donors.

The TCR comes from a boy aged 10-17 years in good health. The sequenced sample was blood.

The CDR3 loop reads CASSLGVGGEQYF. The CDR3 nucleotides read TGTGCCAGCAGCTTAGGTGTGGGTGGGGAGCAGTACTTC. This chain connects TRBV7-6 to TRBJ2-5; D perhaps matches TRBD2 (5 bases). Germline CDR1 and CDR2: SGHVS and FNYEAQ. The V end was cut by 1 base, the J end by 11 bases, with 14 bases between. This CDR3 has 13 residues.